This T cell receptor delta chain was documented in a study of γδ T cells in repeated Plasmodium falciparum infection. TCRdb re-identified clones in the multiplex PCR reads via CATT. The sample has 75,000 to 100,000 delta-chain clones, about 1.5% seen once. Note on this clone: This likely stems from a read error, as it lies one base from a far larger clone. Other DNA sequences within the sample encode an identical CDR3.

Sequenced: gamma-delta T cells from blood. This sequence was found in a pool of human donors (malaria-infected and uninfected, not separated).

The DNA for the CDR3 is TGTGCCTGTGACACCTTCCGCACACCTGGGGGGTCAACCGATAAACTCATCTTT. Protein product: CACDTFRTPGGSTDKLIF. This chain uses TRDV2 with TRDJ1, with TRDD3 identical over 7 bases. Per the germline V gene, CDR1 is GEAIGNYY and CDR2 is EKD. The CDR3 is 18 residues long. V dropped 0 bases and J dropped 2; count of bases not matched to a gene: 14.